These 4 T cell receptor beta chains originate from one sample sequenced in a study of identical twins. TCRdb independently ran MiXCR on the 5' RACE reads; one entry per CDR3 protein. The table records a few hundred thousand distinct CDR3 sequences, about 24% of them present only once. The same sample was also used in a study of T cells expressing NK-cell markers.

The specimen was CD4+ T cells sorted from blood. The receptor source for this set is a woman aged 18-35 years in good health.

This clonotype was detected only a few times. This chain connects TRBV7-2 to TRBJ2-3; possible D gene TRBD2, 5 bases. This CDR3 is 15 amino acids long. CDR1 and CDR2 (germline): SGHTA, FQGNSA. V gave up 1 base and J gave up 2 bases, with 10 bases separating them. The CDR3 loop reads CASSLVAGTTDTQYF. CDR3 nucleotide sequence: TGTGCCAGCAGCTTAGTTGCGGGTACCACAGATACGCAGTATTTT. The full variable domain, completed using reference TRBV7-2 and TRBJ2-3, is GAGVSQSPSNKVTEKGKDVELRCDPISGHTALYWYRQSLGQGLEFLIYFQGNSAPDKSGLPSDRFSAERTGGSVSTLTIQRTQQEDSAVYLCASSLVAGTTDTQYFGPGTRLTVL.

In its sample, this clonotype was seen a few times. In nucleotides, the CDR3 is TGTGCCAGCTCACCACTAGCGGGAGTCATCCAAGAGACCCAGTACTTC. It encodes CASSPLAGVIQETQYF. This sequence joins TRBV18 and TRBJ2-5; 9 nucleotides line up with TRBD2. Germline CDR1 reads KGHSH; CDR2 reads LQKENI. Trimming cost V 1 base and J 1 base; bases outside gene matches: 4. The CDR3 consists of 16 residues.

This clonotype was detected only a few times. This rearrangement joins TRBV27 to TRBJ2-2; possible D gene TRBD2, 6 bases. Germline loops: CDR1 MNHEY, CDR2 SMNVEV (reference sequence). The CDR3 has 14 amino acids. V lost 3 bases to trimming and J lost 6 bases, with 11 bases between them. The CDR3 DNA sequence: TGTGCCAGCAGTTTCTCATCGGGGGCCGGGGAGCTGTTTTTT. Its translation is CASSFSSGAGELFF.

This clonotype came up many times. J is TRBJ1-2 and V is TRBV28; D is ambiguous. Trimming removed 5 bases from V and 4 bases from J, with 11 bases in between. Germline V gives CDR1 MDHEN, CDR2 SYDVKM. This CDR3 contains 13 residues. In nucleotides, the CDR3 is TGTGCCAGCAGTGTGAGAAACCCCTATGGCTACACCTTC. Amino acid sequence: CASSVRNPYGYTF.